The 20 T cell receptor beta chains listed next were all sequenced from one sample in a study of read filtering for tumor transcriptome and immune sequencing. The library was built from about 0.4 ug RNA with molecular barcoded adaptors for alpha/delta and beta/gamma chains. TCRdb re-analysed the reads in MiXCR, keeping a single row per CDR3 protein. Here the sample spans fewer than 75,000 distinct CDR3 sequences, 20% to 25% being singletons. Sequenced sample: a population of CD138-negative cells sorted from bone marrow. These receptor sequences come from a donor at least 40 years old with multiple myeloma.

This clonotype was seen at least ten times. The CDR3 is CASRRGQGGREAFF. In nucleotides, the CDR3 is TGTGCCAGCAGACGTGGACAGGGCGGTAGAGAAGCTTTCTTT. V gene TRBV6-5 combines with J gene TRBJ1-1; 8 positions agree with TRBD1. CDR1 and CDR2 (germline): MNHEY, SVGAGI. The CDR3 sequence is 14 residues long. J gave up 8 bases and V 6 bases, and 11 bases lay outside the gene matches.

This clonotype showed up just a few times. This chain uses TRBV7-6 with TRBJ1-5; D is uncertain. V gave up 1 base and J gave up 1 base, with 8 bases separating them. The germline V gene has CDR1 SGHVS and CDR2 FNYEAQ. The CDR3 spans 15 residues. The CDR3 DNA reads TGTGCCAGCAGCTTAGACTCGAGGAGCAATCAGCCCCAGCATTTT. Residues: CASSLDSRSNQPQHF.

Details on this clonotype: Possible read error: a much larger clone is one base away. The chain uses TRBV2 and TRBJ2-6, with D possibly called TRBD1 or TRBD2 (5 bases each). V was pared by 4 bases and J by 4 bases, with 11 bases between. Germline V CDR1 and CDR2: SNHLY, FYNNEI. The CDR3 has 15 residues. CDR3 protein: CASSVGESGANVLTF. The CDR3 bases are TGTGCCAGCAGTGTAGGGGAGTCCGGGGCCAACGTCCTGACTTTC.

This clonotype was found many times. This chain links TRBV2 with TRBJ2-5, with TRBD2 identical over 10 bases. Germline CDR1 is SNHLY and CDR2 is FYNNEI. Trimming removed 4 bases from V and 3 bases from J; junction bases left unmatched: 2. The CDR3 totals 14 residues. Here the CDR3 DNA reads TGTGCCAGCAGTGGGACTAGCGGAGAAGAGACCCAGTACTTC. This translates into CASSGTSGEETQYF.

There are a few counts of this clonotype. This CDR3 reads CASSWGQLAFF. In nucleotides, the CDR3 is TGTGCCAGCAGCTGGGGACAGCTAGCTTTCTTT. The chain joins TRBV12-3 or TRBV12-4 to TRBJ1-1; 7 bases agree with TRBD1. Trimming took 6 bases from V and 10 from J; bases not matched to a gene: 5. The CDR3 runs 11 residues.

The table lists this clonotype with many counts. The V gene is TRBV20-1, the J gene TRBJ2-1; D not certain. The V end lost 1 base, the J end lost 4 bases, and 17 bases lay between the germline ends. This CDR3 is 16 amino acids long. Germline-derived CDR1 and CDR2 are DFQATT and SNEGSKA (reference sequence). This CDR3 is CSARGVPATAYNEQFF. The CDR3 bases are TGCAGTGCTAGAGGCGTGCCGGCTACCGCATACAATGAGCAGTTCTTC.

This clonotype was seen repeatedly, ten times or more. V usage is TRBV19 and J usage is TRBJ2-1, with D possibly TRBD2 on 6 matching bases. Germline loops: CDR1 LNHDA, CDR2 SQIVND (reference sequence). CDR3 length: 14 amino acids. Trimming shortened V by 7 bases and J by 10 bases, and 20 bases separated the two germline ends. DNA for the CDR3: TGTGCCAGTACCTATAAGGGACTCACGGGGGAGCAGTTCTTC. This translates into CASTYKGLTGEQFF. Full variable domain (rest looked up from reference TRBV19 and TRBJ2-1): DGGITQSPKYLFRKEGQNVTLSCEQNLNHDAMYWYRQDPGQGLRLIYYSQIVNDFQKGDIAEGYSVSREKKESFPLTVTSAQKNPTAFYLCASTYKGLTGEQFFGPGTRLTVL.

The V gene is TRBV7-9, the J gene TRBJ1-3; D gene uncertain. The CDR3 runs 17 residues. V was trimmed by 1 base and J by 2 bases, leaving 15 bases between them. Looked up from germline, CDR1 is SEHNR and CDR2 is FQNEAQ (reference sequence). DNA for the CDR3: TGTGCCAGCAGCTTAGAAGGGAACTTACTGGCTGGAAACACCATATATTTT. Protein: CASSLEGNLLAGNTIYF. Full variable domain (missing parts from reference TRBV7-9 and TRBJ1-3): DTGVSQNPRHKITKRGQNVTFRCDPISEHNRLYWYRQTLGQGPEFLTYFQNEAQLEKSRLLSDRFSAERPKGSFSTLEIQRTEQGDSAMYLCASSLEGNLLAGNTIYFGEGSWLTVV.

The chain employs TRBV19 and TRBJ1-1; 7 bases map to TRBD1. Germline CDR1 LNHDA, CDR2 SQIVND (reference sequence). The J segment lost 1 base and the V segment lost 4 bases, leaving 3 bases of the junction unmatched. The CDR3 loop spans 14 amino acids. Written as DNA, the CDR3 is TGTGCCAGTAGTACCCGGACAGGGAACACTGAAGCTTTCTTT. Translation gives CASSTRTGNTEAFF.

This clonotype was observed many times. The chain joins TRBV29-1 to TRBJ2-1; 7 nucleotides match TRBD2. Per germline, CDR1 SQVTM and CDR2 ANQGSEA. CDR3 size: 15 residues. The V segment lost 5 bases and the J segment 4 bases; nucleotides outside the gene matches: 11. The CDR3 DNA follows: TGCAGCGTTAAAAGATTGTGGCGGGGGTACAATGAGCAGTTCTTC. It translates to CSVKRLWRGYNEQFF.

This clonotype was seen ten or more times. V and J are TRBV20-1 and TRBJ2-2; unclear D gene. The V gene's germline CDR1 is DFQATT and CDR2 SNEGSKA (reference sequence). This CDR3 has 14 residues. The V end was cut by 3 bases, the J end by 1 base, with 9 bases between. CDR3: CSARRTGNTGELFF. CDR3 DNA sequence: TGCAGTGCTAGGAGGACGGGGAACACCGGGGAGCTGTTTTTT.

The genes are TRBV27 and TRBJ2-3, with D possibly matching TRBD2 (5 bases). Trimming stripped 7 bases from V and 0 bases from J, with 17 bases between. The CDR3 length is 16 residues. Germline V gives CDR1 MNHEY, CDR2 SMNVEV (reference sequence). The CDR3 loop is CASTPLGGASTDTQYF. The CDR3 bases are TGTGCCAGCACCCCGCTCGGAGGAGCTAGCACAGATACGCAGTATTTT.

This clonotype came up many times. The chain employs TRBV2 and TRBJ2-3; no reliable D call. Germline CDR1 reads SNHLY; CDR2 reads FYNNEI. The CDR3 extends over 15 amino acids. Trimming took 5 bases from V and 3 from J, leaving 15 bases between them. The CDR3 spells CASSPTVVGTDTQYF. Written as DNA, the CDR3 is TGTGCCAGCAGTCCAACCGTCGTTGGGACAGATACGCAGTATTTT.

In this sample, this clonotype turned up a few times. For the CDR3, the DNA is TGTGCCAGCAGTTTATTGGGGTTGAGCACCGGGGAGCTGTTTTTT. Its protein is CASSLLGLSTGELFF. The rearrangement links TRBV27 to TRBJ2-2; D call uncertain. The CDR3 spans 15 residues. Trimming removed 1 base from V and 4 bases from J, with 10 bases in between. Germline-derived CDR1 and CDR2 are MNHEY and SMNVEV (reference sequence).

On this clonotype itself: One junction end disagrees with the germline gene, perhaps due to a read error. The chain has TRBV3-1 and TRBJ1-1; 7 nucleotides agree with TRBD1. Germline CDR1 is LGHDT and CDR2 is YNNKEL (reference sequence). The CDR3 extends over 15 amino acids. The CDR3 DNA sequence: TGTGCCAGCAGCTATGAAGGGGGCGGGAACACTGGAGCTTTCTTT. Protein product: CASSYEGGGNTGAFF.

This clonotype was counted at least ten times. The V call is TRBV14, the J call TRBJ2-1; D not certain. V was pared by 3 bases and J by 0 bases, with 6 bases between. Per germline, CDR1 SGHDN and CDR2 FVKESK. The CDR3 extends over 14 amino acids. CDR3 protein: CASSQLDSYNEQFF. DNA of the CDR3: TGTGCCAGCAGCCAGCTAGACTCCTACAATGAGCAGTTCTTC. The variable domain in full, with the rest retrieved from reference TRBV14 and TRBJ2-1, is EAGVTQFPSHSVIEKGQTVTLRCDPISGHDNLYWYRRVMGKEIKFLLHFVKESKQDESGMPNNRFLAERTGGTYSTLKVQPAELEDSGVYFCASSQLDSYNEQFFGPGTRLTVL.

Of note for this clonotype: This may be a read error, as it is one base from a much larger clone. This CDR3 fails to terminate in the conserved phenylalanine or tryptophan, so it likely reflects a read error. The chain is built from TRBV2 and TRBJ2-3, with no clear D. Germline V gives CDR1 SNHLY, CDR2 FYNNEI. The CDR3 has 11 amino acids. V dropped 6 bases and J dropped 2 bases, with 3 bases sitting between them. CDR3 in DNA: TGTGCCAGCAGAACCACAGATACGCAGTATTTA. This codes for CASRTTDTQYL.

V is TRBV11-2 and J is TRBJ2-5, with D perhaps being TRBD1 or TRBD2 (5 bases each). CDR3 length: 15 residues. V was shortened by 1 base and J by 9 bases, with 18 bases between the two germline ends. Germline CDR1 reads SGHAT; CDR2 reads FQNNGV. The CDR3 DNA is TGTGCCAGCAGCTTAGTCGTGGGGGTTGGCGAGGCCCAGTACTTC. Translated, it gives CASSLVVGVGEAQYF.

This clonotype was seen at least ten times. J is TRBJ2-3 and V is TRBV7-9, with TRBD1 as a possible D gene (5 bases). The germline gives CDR1 SEHNR, CDR2 FQNEAQ (reference sequence). V lost 5 bases, J lost 4 bases, and 13 bases lay in between. The CDR3 totals 14 residues. This CDR3 reads CASSLDSLADTQYF. The CDR3 DNA is TGTGCCAGCAGCCTCGACAGCCTCGCAGATACGCAGTATTTT.

Many counts were recorded for this clonotype. The chain links TRBV12-5 to TRBJ2-1; 12 bases align to TRBD2. Germline CDR1 LGHNT, CDR2 FRNRAP. This CDR3 region has 19 residues. The trim removed 8 bases at V and 7 bases at J, leaving 21 bases unmatched. The CDR3, as DNA: TGTGCTAGTAGTTCATGGGGGACTAGCGGGTTGGAAGGAAGGAATGAGCAGTTCTTC. It specifies CASSSWGTSGLEGRNEQFF.